The sequence of this T cell receptor beta chain was determined in a study of blood T cells in healthy people across ages. Study results and caveats: It was found that TCR beta diversity correlated strongly with the percentage of naive T cells.

The use of a sample-barcoded 5' primer and a J-beta primer mix characterized a second PCR of about 7 to 12 cycles. TCRdb re-analysed the 5' RACE reads in MiXCR, keeping a single row per CDR3 protein. The sample lists about 1.5 million distinct CDR3 sequences; about 42% were seen once. Germline trimming cut 6 bases from V and 2 bases from J; bases unmatched to any gene: 8. The CDR3 length is 15 residues. CDR1 LGHDT and CDR2 YNNKEL come from the germline V gene (reference sequence). Details on this clonotype: Its antigen remains unknown.

This chain links TRBV3-1 with TRBJ2-7, with TRBD1 matching 9 bases. The receptor was isolated from a woman between 18 and 29 years old in good health. Sample: blood. The CDR3 is CASSSQTGGPYEQYF. CDR3 coding DNA: TGTGCCAGCAGTTCCCAGACAGGGGGTCCCTACGAGCAGTACTTC.